Sequencing of this T cell receptor (beta chain) was carried out in a study of blood T cell repertoires in COVID-19. Overall study: The samples span acute and convalescent COVID-19 from the United States, Italy and Spain. Sample material is recorded as cDNA or gDNA derived from T cells, B-cell-depleted T cells, or PBMCs.

The CDR3 runs to 18 residues. J was trimmed by 6 bases and V by 3 bases; bases with no gene match: 12. The germline V gene encodes CDR1 SEHNR and CDR2 FQNEAQ (reference sequence). Source study methods: Amplification of reference gene primers provided the estimated nucleated cell counts. Assay used: immunoSEQ multiplex PCR; TCRdb lists only in-frame clones, some missing. V and J calls plus clone size are reproduced from that table; the DNA served to infer D and trimming. The table has about 190,000 clones, over 75% seen once. In its sample, this clone was seen a few times. The clonotype was recovered from a woman between 45 and 65 years old with acute or convalescent COVID-19. The source material was peripheral blood. J is TRBJ2-1 and V is TRBV7-9; 12 nucleotides match TRBD2. The CDR3 is CASSLGLAGRVSSNEQFF. CDR3 bases: TGTGCCAGCAGCTTGGGACTAGCGGGCCGAGTGTCATCCAATGAGCAGTTCTTC.